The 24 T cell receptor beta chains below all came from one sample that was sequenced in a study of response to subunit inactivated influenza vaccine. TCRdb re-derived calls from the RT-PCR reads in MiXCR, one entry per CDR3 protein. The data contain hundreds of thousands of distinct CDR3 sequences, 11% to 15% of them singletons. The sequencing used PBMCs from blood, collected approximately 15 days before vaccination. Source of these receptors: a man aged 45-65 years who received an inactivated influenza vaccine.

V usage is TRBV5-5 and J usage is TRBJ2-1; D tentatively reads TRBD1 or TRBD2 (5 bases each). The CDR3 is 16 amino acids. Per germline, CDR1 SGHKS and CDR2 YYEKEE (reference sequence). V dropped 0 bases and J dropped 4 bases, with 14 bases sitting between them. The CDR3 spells CASSLARDAYYNEQFF. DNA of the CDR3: TGTGCCAGCAGCTTGGCCAGGGACGCTTATTACAATGAGCAGTTCTTC.

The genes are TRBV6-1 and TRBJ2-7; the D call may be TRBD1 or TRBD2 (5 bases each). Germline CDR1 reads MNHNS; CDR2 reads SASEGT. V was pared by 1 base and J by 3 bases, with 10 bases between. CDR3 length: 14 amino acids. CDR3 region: CASSEVGESYEQYF. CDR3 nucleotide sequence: TGTGCCAGCAGTGAAGTGGGGGAGAGCTACGAGCAGTACTTC.

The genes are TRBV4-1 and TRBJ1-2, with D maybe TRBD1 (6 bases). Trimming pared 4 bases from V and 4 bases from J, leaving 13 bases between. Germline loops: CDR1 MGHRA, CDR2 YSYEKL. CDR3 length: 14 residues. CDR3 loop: CASSRPGQAYGYTF. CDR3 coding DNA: TGCGCCAGCAGCCGGCCGGGACAAGCCTATGGCTACACCTTC.

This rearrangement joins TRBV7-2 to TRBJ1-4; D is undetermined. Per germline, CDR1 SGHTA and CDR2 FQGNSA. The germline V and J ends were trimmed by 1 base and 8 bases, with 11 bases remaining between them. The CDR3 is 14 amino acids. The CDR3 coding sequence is TGTGCCAGCAGCTTAGTGGGAAGGCGCGAAAAACTGTTTTTT. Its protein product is CASSLVGRREKLFF.

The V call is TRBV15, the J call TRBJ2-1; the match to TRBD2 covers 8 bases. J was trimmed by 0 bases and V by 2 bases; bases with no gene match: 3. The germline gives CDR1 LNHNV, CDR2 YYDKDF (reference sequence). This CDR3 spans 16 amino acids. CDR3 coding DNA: TGTGCCACCAGCAGACAACTAGCGGACTCCTACAATGAGCAGTTCTTC. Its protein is CATSRQLADSYNEQFF.

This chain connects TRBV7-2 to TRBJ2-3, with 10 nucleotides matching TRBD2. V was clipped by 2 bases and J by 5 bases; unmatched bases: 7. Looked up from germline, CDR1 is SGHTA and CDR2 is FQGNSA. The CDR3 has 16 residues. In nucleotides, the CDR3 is TGTGCCAGCAGCTTAAATAGCGGGAGGTTCGGAGATACGCAGTATTTT. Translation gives CASSLNSGRFGDTQYF.

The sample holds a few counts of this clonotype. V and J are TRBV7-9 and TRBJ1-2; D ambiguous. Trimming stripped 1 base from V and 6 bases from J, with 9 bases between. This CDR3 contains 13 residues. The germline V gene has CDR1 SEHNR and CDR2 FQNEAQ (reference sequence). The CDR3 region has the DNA TGTGCCAGCAGCTTAGGGGGAGTAGATGGCTACACCTTC. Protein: CASSLGGVDGYTF.

The CDR3, as DNA: TGCGCCAGCAGCTTCCTCGGGACTAGCGCGAGCGATGAGCAGTTCTTC. Its protein is CASSFLGTSASDEQFF. The chain employs TRBV5-1 and TRBJ2-1, with 10 bases aligning to TRBD2. The CDR3 runs to 16 residues. V shed 2 bases, J shed 8 bases, and the junction held 10 bases outside the gene matches. CDR1 is SGHRS, CDR2 YFSETQ, per germline.

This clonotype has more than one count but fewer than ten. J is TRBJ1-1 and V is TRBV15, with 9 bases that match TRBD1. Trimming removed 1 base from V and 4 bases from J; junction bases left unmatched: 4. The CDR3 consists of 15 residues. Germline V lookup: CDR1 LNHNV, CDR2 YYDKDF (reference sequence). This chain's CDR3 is CATSRAGTGTTEAFF. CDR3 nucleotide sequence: TGTGCCACCAGCAGAGCCGGGACAGGGACCACTGAAGCTTTCTTT.

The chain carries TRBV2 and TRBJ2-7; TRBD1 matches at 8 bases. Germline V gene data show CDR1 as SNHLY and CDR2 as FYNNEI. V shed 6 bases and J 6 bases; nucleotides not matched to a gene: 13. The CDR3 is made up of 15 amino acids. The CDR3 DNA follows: TGTGCCAGCAGCGCAGCCGCGACAGGGGTGAGCGAGCAGTACTTC. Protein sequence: CASSAAATGVSEQYF.

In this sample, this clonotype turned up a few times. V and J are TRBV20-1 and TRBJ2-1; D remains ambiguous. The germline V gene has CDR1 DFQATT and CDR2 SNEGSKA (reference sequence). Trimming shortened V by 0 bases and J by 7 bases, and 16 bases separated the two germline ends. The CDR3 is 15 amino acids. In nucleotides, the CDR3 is TGCAGTGCTAGAGAACCTACTATCGCGGTAAATGAGCAGTTCTTC. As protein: CSAREPTIAVNEQFF.

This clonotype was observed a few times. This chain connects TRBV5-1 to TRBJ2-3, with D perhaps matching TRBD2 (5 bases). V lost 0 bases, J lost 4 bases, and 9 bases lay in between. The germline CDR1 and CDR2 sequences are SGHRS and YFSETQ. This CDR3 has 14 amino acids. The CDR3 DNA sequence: TGCGCCAGCAGCTTGGCAAGAGCGGCAGATACGCAGTATTTT. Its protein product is CASSLARAADTQYF.

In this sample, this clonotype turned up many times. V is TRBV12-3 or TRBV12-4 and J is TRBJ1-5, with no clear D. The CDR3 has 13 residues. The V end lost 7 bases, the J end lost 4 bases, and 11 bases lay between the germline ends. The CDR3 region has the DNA TGTGCCAGCACCCAGAGGGAGAATCAGCCCCAGCATTTT. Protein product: CASTQRENQPQHF.

CDR3 bases: TGCGCCAGCAGCCAAGAAGCGGATAGCTCCTACAATGAGCAGTTCTTC. Its translation: CASSQEADSSYNEQFF. This rearrangement joins TRBV4-3 to TRBJ2-1, with a tentative D call TRBD2 (5 bases). V was cut by 0 bases and J by 0 bases, with 9 bases left in between. The germline V gene has CDR1 LGHNA and CDR2 YSLEER. This CDR3 contains 16 residues.

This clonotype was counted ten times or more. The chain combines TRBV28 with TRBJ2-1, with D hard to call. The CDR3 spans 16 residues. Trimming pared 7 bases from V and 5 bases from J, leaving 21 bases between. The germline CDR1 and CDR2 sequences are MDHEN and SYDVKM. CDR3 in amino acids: CASITTERRKDNEQFF. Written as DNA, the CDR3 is TGTGCCAGCATTACTACCGAGAGACGAAAGGACAATGAGCAGTTCTTC.

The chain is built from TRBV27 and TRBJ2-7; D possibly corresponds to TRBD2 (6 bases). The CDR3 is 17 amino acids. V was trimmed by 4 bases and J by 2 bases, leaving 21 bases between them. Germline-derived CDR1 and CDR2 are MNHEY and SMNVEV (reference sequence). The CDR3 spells CASSSRGYSGPTYEQYF. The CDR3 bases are TGTGCCAGCAGTTCCCGGGGTTACAGCGGGCCTACCTACGAGCAGTACTTC.

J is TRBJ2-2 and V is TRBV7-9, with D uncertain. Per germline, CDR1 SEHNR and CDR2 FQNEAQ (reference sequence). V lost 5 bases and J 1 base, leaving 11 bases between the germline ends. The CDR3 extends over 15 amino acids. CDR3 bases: TGTGCCAGCAGCCCCAGCTTTCTGAACACCGGGGAGCTGTTTTTT. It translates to CASSPSFLNTGELFF. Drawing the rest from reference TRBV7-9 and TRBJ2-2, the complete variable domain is DTGVSQNPRHKITKRGQNVTFRCDPISEHNRLYWYRQTLGQGPEFLTYFQNEAQLEKSRLLSDRFSAERPKGSFSTLEIQRTEQGDSAMYLCASSPSFLNTGELFFGEGSRLTVL.

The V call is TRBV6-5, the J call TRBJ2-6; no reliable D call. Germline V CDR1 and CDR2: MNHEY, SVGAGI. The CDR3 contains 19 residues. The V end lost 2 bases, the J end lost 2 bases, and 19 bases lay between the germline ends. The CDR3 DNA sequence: TGTGCCAGCAGTTACGATTTCGTCTTGACCCCTACTGGGGCCAACGTCCTGACTTTC. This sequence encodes CASSYDFVLTPTGANVLTF.

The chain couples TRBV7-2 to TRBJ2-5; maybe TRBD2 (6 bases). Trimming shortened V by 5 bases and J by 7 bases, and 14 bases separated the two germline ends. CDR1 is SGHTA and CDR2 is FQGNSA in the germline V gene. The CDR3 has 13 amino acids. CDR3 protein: CASSRDWGRTQYF. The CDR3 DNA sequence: TGTGCCAGCAGCCGGGACTGGGGGAGGACCCAGTACTTC. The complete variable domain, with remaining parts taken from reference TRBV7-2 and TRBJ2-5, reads GAGVSQSPSNKVTEKGKDVELRCDPISGHTALYWYRQSLGQGLEFLIYFQGNSAPDKSGLPSDRFSAERTGGSVSTLTIQRTQQEDSAVYLCASSRDWGRTQYFGPGTRLLVL.

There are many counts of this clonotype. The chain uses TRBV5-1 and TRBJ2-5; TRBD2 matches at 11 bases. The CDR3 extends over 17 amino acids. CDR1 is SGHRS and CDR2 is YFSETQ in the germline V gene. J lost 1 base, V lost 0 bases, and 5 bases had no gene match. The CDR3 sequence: CASSLVGLAAAQETQYF. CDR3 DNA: TGCGCCAGCAGCTTGGTGGGACTAGCGGCAGCCCAAGAGACCCAGTACTTC.

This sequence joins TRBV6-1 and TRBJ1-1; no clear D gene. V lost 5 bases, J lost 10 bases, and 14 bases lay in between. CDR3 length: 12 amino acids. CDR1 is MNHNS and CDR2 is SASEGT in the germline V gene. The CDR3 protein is CASSSVDTRAFF. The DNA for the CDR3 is TGTGCCAGCAGTTCCGTCGATACGCGAGCTTTCTTT.

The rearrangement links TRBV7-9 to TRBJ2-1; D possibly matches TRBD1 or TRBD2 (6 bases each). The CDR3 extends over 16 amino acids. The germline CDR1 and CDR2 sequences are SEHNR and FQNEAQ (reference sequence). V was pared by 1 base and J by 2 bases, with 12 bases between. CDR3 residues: CASSLGGGLPYNEQFF. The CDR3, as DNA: TGTGCCAGCAGCTTAGGTGGGGGGCTGCCCTACAATGAGCAGTTCTTC. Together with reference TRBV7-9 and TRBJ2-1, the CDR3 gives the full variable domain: DTGVSQNPRHKITKRGQNVTFRCDPISEHNRLYWYRQTLGQGPEFLTYFQNEAQLEKSRLLSDRFSAERPKGSFSTLEIQRTEQGDSAMYLCASSLGGGLPYNEQFFGPGTRLTVL.

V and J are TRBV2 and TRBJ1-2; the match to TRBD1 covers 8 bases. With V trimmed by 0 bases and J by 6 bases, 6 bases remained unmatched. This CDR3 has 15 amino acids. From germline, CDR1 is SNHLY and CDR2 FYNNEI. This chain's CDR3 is CASSEAREGQDGYTF. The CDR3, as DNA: TGTGCCAGCAGTGAAGCCCGGGAGGGACAGGATGGCTACACCTTC.

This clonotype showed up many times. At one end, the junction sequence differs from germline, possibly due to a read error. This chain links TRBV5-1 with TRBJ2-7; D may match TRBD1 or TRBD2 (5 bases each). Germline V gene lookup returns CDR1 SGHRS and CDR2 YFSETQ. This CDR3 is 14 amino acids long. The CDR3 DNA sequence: TGCGCCAGCAGCTTGTCTGGGGGATCTCCTTATCCCCACTTC. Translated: CASSLSGGSPYPHF.